The sequence of this T cell receptor (beta chain) was determined in a study of blood T cell repertoires in COVID-19. Per the study methods: Amplification from reference gene primers served as the basis for estimated nucleated cell counts. Sequencing was performed with immunoSEQ multiplex PCR; in TCRdb, only in-frame clones are kept and a portion is missing. V and J calls and clone size come straight from that table; D and trimming were deduced from the DNA. The sample consists of some 150,000 clones, roughly 74% of them appearing once. Germline V gene data show CDR1 as SGHRS and CDR2 as YFSETQ. With 2 bases removed from V and 2 bases from J, the gap between germline ends came to 5 bases. The CDR3 length is 13 residues.

The sequenced material came from peripheral blood. The chain recombines TRBV5-1 with TRBJ2-1; D gene unclear. The source of this sequence is a woman of 80 years or more with acute or convalescent COVID-19. The CDR3 sequence is CASSFSAYNEQFF. The CDR3 bases are TGCGCCAGCAGCTTCTCAGCCTACAATGAGCAGTTCTTC.